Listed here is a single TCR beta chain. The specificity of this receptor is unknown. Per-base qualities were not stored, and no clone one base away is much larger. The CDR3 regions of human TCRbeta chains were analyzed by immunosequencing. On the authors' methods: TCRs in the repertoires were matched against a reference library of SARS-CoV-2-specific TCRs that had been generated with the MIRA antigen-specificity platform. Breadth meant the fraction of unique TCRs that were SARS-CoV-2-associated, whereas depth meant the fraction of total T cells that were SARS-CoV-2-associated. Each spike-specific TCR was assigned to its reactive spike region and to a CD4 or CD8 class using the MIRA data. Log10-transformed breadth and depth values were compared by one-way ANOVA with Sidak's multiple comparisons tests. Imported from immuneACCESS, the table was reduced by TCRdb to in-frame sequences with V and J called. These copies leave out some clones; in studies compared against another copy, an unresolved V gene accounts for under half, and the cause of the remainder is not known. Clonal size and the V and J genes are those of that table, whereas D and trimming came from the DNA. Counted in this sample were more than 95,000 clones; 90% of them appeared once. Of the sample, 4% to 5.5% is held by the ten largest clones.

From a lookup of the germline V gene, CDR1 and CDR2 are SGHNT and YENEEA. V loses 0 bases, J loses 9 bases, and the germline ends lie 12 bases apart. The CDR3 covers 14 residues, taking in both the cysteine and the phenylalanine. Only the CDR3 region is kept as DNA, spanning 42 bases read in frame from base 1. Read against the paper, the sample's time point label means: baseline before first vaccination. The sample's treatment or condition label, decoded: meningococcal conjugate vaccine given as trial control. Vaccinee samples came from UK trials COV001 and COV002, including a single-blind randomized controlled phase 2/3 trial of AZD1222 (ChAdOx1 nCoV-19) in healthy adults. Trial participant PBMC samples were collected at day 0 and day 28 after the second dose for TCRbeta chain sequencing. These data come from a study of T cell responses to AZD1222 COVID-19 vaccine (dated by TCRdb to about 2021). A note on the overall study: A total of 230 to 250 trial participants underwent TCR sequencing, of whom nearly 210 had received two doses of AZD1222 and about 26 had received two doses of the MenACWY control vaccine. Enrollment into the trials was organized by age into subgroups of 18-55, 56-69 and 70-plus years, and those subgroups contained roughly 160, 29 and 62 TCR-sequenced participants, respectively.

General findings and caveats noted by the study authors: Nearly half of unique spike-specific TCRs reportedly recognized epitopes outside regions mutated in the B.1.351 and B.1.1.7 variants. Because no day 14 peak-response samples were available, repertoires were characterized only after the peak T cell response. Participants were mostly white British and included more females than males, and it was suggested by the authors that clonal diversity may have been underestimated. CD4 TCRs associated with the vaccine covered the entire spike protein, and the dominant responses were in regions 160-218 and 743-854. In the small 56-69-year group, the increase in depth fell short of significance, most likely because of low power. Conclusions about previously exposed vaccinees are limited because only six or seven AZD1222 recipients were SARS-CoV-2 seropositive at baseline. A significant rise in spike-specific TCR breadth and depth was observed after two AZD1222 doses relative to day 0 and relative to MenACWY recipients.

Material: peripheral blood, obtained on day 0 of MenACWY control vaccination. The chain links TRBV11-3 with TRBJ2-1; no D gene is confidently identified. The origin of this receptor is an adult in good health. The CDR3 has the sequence CASSLEASHAEQFF. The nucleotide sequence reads TGTGCCAGCAGCTTAGAGGCCAGCCATGCTGAGCAGTTCTTC.